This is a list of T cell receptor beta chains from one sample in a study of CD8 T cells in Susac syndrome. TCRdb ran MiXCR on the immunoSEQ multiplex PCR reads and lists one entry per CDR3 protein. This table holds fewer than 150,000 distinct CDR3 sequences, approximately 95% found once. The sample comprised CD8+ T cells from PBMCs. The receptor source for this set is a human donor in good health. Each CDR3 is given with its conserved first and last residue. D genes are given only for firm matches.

cdr3_aa: CATSPSSRVLGPEAFF; d_call: -; v_call: TRBV15; j_call: TRBJ1-1
cdr3_aa: CASSFLAGVADTQYF; d_call: TRBD2; v_call: TRBV27; j_call: TRBJ2-3
cdr3_aa: CASSFTGPNEQFF; d_call: -; v_call: TRBV12-3/TRBV12-4; j_call: TRBJ2-1
cdr3_aa: CASSLSTGISYEQYF; d_call: TRBD1; v_call: TRBV27; j_call: TRBJ2-7
cdr3_aa: CASSSRQFTDTQYF; d_call: -; v_call: TRBV27; j_call: TRBJ2-3
cdr3_aa: CSARDLRTSGTYEQYF; d_call: TRBD2; v_call: TRBV20-1; j_call: TRBJ2-7
cdr3_aa: CASSLNREGYTF; d_call: -; v_call: TRBV19; j_call: TRBJ1-2
cdr3_aa: CASPPGRTGEEAGELFF; d_call: TRBD1; v_call: TRBV27; j_call: TRBJ2-2
cdr3_aa: CASSHGGVDEQYF; d_call: -; v_call: TRBV4-2; j_call: TRBJ2-7
cdr3_aa: CASSAGSGANVLTF; d_call: -; v_call: TRBV9; j_call: TRBJ2-6
cdr3_aa: CASSYSRGERGTGELFF; d_call: -; v_call: TRBV6-5; j_call: TRBJ2-2
cdr3_aa: CASSVAVPANEQFF; d_call: -; v_call: TRBV9; j_call: TRBJ2-1
cdr3_aa: CSANGQGAPGYTF; d_call: TRBD1; v_call: TRBV20-1; j_call: TRBJ1-2
cdr3_aa: CASGLQVYEQYF; d_call: -; v_call: TRBV6-2/TRBV6-3; j_call: TRBJ2-7
cdr3_aa: CASGTLGGELFF; d_call: -; v_call: TRBV13; j_call: TRBJ2-2
cdr3_aa: CASGPGGENSNQPQHF; d_call: TRBD1; v_call: TRBV27; j_call: TRBJ1-5
cdr3_aa: CATSAGGEQFF; d_call: -; v_call: TRBV24-1; j_call: TRBJ2-1
cdr3_aa: CASSPLGFGELFF; d_call: -; v_call: TRBV27; j_call: TRBJ2-2
cdr3_aa: CASSYSTGGELFF; d_call: -; v_call: TRBV6-5; j_call: TRBJ2-2
cdr3_aa: CASSKEGDTTSYEQYF; d_call: -; v_call: TRBV21-1; j_call: TRBJ2-7
cdr3_aa: CATSDLGPAAGELFF; d_call: -; v_call: TRBV24-1; j_call: TRBJ2-2
cdr3_aa: CASTGSNTDTQYF; d_call: -; v_call: TRBV7-3; j_call: TRBJ2-3
cdr3_aa: CASSCPGAGDQPQHF; d_call: -; v_call: TRBV13; j_call: TRBJ1-5
cdr3_aa: CSVPGRYGYTF; d_call: -; v_call: TRBV29-1; j_call: TRBJ1-2
cdr3_aa: CASTDGITEAFF; d_call: -; v_call: TRBV30; j_call: TRBJ1-1
cdr3_aa: CSAPVSGANTGELFF; d_call: TRBD2; v_call: TRBV20-1; j_call: TRBJ2-2
cdr3_aa: CSASSRFNEQFF; d_call: -; v_call: TRBV20-1; j_call: TRBJ2-1